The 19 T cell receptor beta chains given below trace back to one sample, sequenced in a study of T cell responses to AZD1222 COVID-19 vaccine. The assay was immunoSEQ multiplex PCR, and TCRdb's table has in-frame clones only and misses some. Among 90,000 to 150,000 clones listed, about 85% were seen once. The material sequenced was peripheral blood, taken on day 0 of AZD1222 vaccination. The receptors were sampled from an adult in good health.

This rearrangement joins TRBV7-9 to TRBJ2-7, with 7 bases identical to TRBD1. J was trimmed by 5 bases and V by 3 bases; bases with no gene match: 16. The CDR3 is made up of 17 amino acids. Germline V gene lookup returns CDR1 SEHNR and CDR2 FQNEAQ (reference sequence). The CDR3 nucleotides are TGTGCCAGCAGCTTTCTGGTAGGGGACAGAACCGTGGACGAGCAGTACTTC. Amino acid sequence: CASSFLVGDRTVDEQYF.

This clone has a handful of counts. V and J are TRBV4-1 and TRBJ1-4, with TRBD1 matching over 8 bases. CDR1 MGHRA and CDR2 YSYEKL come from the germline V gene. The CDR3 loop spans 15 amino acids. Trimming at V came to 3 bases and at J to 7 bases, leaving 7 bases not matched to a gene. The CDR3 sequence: CASSQAQGAFEKLFF. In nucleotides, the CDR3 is TGCGCCAGCAGCCAGGCTCAGGGGGCTTTTGAAAAACTGTTTTTT.

The CDR3 DNA reads TGTGCCACCAGCAGAGGGGGGACGGACACTGAAGCTTTCTTT. Translated: CATSRGGTDTEAFF. The gene calls are TRBV15 and TRBJ1-1; maybe TRBD1 (5 bases). The V and J ends lost 1 base and 3 bases respectively, with 9 bases between them. CDR3 length: 14 residues. Germline assignment: CDR1 LNHNV and CDR2 YYDKDF (reference sequence).

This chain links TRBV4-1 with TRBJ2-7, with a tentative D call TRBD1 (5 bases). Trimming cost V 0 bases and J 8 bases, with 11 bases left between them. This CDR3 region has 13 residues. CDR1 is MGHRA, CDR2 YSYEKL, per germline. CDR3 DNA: TGCGCCAGCAGCCAAGATGACAGCCTGAAGCAGTACTTC. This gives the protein CASSQDDSLKQYF.

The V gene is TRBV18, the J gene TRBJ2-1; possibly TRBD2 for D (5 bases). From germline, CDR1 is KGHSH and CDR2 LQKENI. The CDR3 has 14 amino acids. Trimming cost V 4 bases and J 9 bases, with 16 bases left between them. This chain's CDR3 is CASSRPPNRGEQFF. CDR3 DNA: TGTGCCAGCTCACGCCCCCCAAACCGGGGTGAGCAGTTCTTC.

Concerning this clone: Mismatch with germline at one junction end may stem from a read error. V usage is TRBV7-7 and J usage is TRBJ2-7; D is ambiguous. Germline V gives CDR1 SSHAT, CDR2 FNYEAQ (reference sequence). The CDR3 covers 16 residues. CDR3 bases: TGTGCTAGCAGCGATATACTACAAACGAAATGCTACGAGCAGTACTTC. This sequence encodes CASSDILQTKCYEQYF. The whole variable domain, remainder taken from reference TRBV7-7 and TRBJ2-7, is GAGVSQSPRYKVTKRGQDVTLRCDPISSHATLYWYQQALGQGPEFLTYFNYEAQPDKSGLPSDRFSAERPEGSISTLTIQRTEQRDSAMYRCASSDILQTKCYEQYFGPGTRLTVT.

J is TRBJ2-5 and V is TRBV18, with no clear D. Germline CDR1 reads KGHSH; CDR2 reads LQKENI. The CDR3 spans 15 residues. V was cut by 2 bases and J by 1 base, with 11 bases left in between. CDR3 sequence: CASSPISDPQETQYF. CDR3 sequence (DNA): TGTGCCAGCTCACCAATATCGGATCCCCAAGAGACCCAGTACTTC.

Here the CDR3 reads CASSLKQGADGYTF. In DNA, the CDR3 is TGTGCCAGCAGCTTGAAACAGGGGGCCGATGGCTACACCTTC. This rearrangement joins TRBV7-8 to TRBJ1-2; 9 nucleotides align to TRBD1. The length of the CDR3 is 14 residues. The V segment lost 3 bases and the J segment 6 bases; nucleotides outside the gene matches: 5. Germline V gives CDR1 SGHVS, CDR2 FQNEAQ.

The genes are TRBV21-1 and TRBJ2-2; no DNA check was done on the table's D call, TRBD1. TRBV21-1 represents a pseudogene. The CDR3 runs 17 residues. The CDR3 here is CASSKEHDRVNTGELFF. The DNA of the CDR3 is TGTGCCAGCAGCAAAGAGCACGACAGGGTGAACACCGGGGAGCTGTTTTTT.

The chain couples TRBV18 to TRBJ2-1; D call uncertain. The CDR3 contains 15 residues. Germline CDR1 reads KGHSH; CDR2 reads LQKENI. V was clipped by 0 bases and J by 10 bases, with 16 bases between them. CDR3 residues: CASSPPTDLSREQFF. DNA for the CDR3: TGTGCCAGCTCACCACCCACGGACCTATCGCGGGAGCAGTTCTTC.

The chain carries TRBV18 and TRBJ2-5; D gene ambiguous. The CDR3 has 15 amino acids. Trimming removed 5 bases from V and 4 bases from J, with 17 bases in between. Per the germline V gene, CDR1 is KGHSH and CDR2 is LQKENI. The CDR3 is CASSTGRSNLETQYF. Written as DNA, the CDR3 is TGTGCCAGCTCAACCGGAAGGTCGAACCTAGAGACCCAGTACTTC.

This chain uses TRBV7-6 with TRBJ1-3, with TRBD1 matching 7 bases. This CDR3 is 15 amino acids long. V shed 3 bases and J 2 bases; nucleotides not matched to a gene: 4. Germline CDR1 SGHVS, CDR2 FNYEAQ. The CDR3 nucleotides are TGTGCCAGCAGCTTGGAAGACAGGGCTGGAAACACCATATATTTT. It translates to CASSLEDRAGNTIYF.

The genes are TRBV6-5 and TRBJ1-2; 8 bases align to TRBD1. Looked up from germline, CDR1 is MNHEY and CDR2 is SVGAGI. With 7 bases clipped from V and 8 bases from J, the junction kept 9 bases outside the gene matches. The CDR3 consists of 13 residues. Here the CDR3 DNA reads TGTGCCAGCACCTCGGACAGGGCAGAAGGCTACACCTTC. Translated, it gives CASTSDRAEGYTF.

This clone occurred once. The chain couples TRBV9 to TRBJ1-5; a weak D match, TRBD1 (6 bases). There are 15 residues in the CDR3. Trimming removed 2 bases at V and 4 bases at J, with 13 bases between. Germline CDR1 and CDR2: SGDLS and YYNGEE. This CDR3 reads CASSVGPGTNQPQHF. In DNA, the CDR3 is TGTGCCAGCAGCGTGGGGCCTGGGACAAATCAGCCCCAGCATTTT.

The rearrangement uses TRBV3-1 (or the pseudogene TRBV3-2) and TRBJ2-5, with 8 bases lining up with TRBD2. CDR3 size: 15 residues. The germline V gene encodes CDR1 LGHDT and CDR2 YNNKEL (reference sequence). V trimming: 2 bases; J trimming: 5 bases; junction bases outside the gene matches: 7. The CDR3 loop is CASSQRREGHETQYF. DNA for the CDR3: TGTGCCAGCAGCCAAAGACGGGAGGGGCATGAGACCCAGTACTTC.

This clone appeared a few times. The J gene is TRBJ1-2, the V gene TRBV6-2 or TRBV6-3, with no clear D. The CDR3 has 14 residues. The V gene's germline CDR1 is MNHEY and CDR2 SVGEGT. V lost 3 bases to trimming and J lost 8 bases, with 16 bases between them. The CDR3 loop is CASSYGGETEGYTF. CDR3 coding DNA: TGTGCCAGCAGTTATGGTGGGGAGACGGAGGGCTACACCTTC.

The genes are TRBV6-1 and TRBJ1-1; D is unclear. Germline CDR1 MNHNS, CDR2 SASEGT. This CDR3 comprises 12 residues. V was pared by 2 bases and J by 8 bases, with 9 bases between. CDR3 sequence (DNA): TGTGCCAGCAGTGAAACAAGCAGGGAAGCTTTCTTT. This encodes CASSETSREAFF.

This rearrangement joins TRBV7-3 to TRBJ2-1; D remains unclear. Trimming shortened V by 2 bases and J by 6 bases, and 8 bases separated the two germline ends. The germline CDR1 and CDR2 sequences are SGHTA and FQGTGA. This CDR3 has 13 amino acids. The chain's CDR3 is CASSLYRGNEQFF. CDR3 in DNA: TGTGCCAGCAGCTTATACCGTGGCAATGAGCAGTTCTTC.

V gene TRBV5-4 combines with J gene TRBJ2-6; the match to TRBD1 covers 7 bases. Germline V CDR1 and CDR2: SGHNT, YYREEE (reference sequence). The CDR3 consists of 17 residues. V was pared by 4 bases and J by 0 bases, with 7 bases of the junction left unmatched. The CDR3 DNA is TGTGCCAGCAGCGGGGGACAGCTCCCCTCTGGGGCCAACGTCCTGACTTTC. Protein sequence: CASSGGQLPSGANVLTF.